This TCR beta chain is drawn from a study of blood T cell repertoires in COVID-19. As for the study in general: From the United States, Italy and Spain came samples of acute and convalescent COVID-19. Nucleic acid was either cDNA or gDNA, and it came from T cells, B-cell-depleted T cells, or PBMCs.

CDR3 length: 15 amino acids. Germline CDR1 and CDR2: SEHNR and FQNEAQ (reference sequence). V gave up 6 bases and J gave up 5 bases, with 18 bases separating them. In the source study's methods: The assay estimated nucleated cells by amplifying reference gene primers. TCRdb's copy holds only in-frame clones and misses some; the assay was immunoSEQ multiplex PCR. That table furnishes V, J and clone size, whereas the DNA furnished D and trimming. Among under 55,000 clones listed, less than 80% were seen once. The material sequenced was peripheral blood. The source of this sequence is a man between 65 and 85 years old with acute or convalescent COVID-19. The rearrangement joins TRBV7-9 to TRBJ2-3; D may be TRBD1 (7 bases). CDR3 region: CASSFGQGEEDTQYF. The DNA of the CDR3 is TGTGCCAGCAGTTTCGGGCAGGGGGAGGAAGATACGCAGTATTTT.